The next 22 T cell receptor beta chains were all read from a single sample in a study of blood T cell repertoires in COVID-19. Here immunoSEQ multiplex PCR was the method, and the copy in TCRdb shows in-frame clones only, minus some. The sample lists about 250,000 clones, about nine tenths seen once, with roughly 0.8% in the top ten. Sequenced: peripheral blood. The receptors were gathered from a man aged 30 to 45 with COVID-19, enrolled during active disease.

The chain couples TRBV6-1 to TRBJ2-3, with a weak D call TRBD2 (7 bases). Trimming cost V 2 bases and J 4 bases, with 13 bases left between them. The CDR3 runs to 15 residues. Germline V gives CDR1 MNHNS, CDR2 SASEGT. CDR3 residues: CASSESVGGPDTQYF. The CDR3 DNA follows: TGTGCCAGCAGTGAAAGCGTCGGGGGGCCAGATACGCAGTATTTT.

This rearrangement joins TRBV11-2 to TRBJ2-3, with a weak D call TRBD1 (5 bases). The V end lost 0 bases, the J end lost 5 bases, and 15 bases lay between the germline ends. Germline values: CDR1 SGHAT, CDR2 FQNNGV. This CDR3 spans 16 amino acids. The CDR3 coding sequence is TGTGCCAGCAGCTTAGATCGTGGCAGGGTTAAAGATACGCAGTATTTT. Residues: CASSLDRGRVKDTQYF.

This sequence joins TRBV5-1 and TRBJ1-2; maybe TRBD1 (6 bases). V lost 4 bases to trimming and J lost 0 bases, with 16 bases between them. Germline loops: CDR1 SGHRS, CDR2 YFSETQ. The CDR3 contains 16 residues. CDR3 sequence reads: CASSPSRPGANYGYTF. CDR3 nucleotides: TGCGCCAGCAGCCCCAGTCGACCAGGGGCTAACTATGGCTACACCTTC.

The V call is TRBV29-1, the J call TRBJ2-1, with 7 bases aligning to TRBD2. Germline V gene data show CDR1 as SQVTM and CDR2 as ANQGSEA. This CDR3 is 15 amino acids long. The ends lost 4 bases at V and 7 bases at J; junction bases unmatched: 13. CDR3: CSVVDPRVLANEQFF. Written as DNA, the CDR3 is TGCAGCGTTGTAGACCCCCGGGTACTAGCGAATGAGCAGTTCTTC.

Comment on this clone: The same CDR3 can be traced to other DNA sequences in this sample. This CDR3 is CASSVGVSGNTIYF. CDR3 sequence (DNA): TGTGCCAGCAGCGTAGGAGTCTCTGGAAACACCATATATTTT. The chain is built from TRBV9 and TRBJ1-3; D not resolved. Germline loops: CDR1 SGDLS, CDR2 YYNGEE. The CDR3 consists of 14 residues. V lost 0 bases to trimming and J lost 0 bases, with 4 bases between them.

This sequence joins TRBV29-1 and TRBJ1-2; 9 bases are a match to TRBD1. The trim removed 7 bases at V and 6 bases at J, leaving 18 bases unmatched. Germline V gene data show CDR1 as SQVTM and CDR2 as ANQGSEA. The CDR3 length is 16 residues. The CDR3 region has the DNA TGCAGCGCCAACGTGGGATCGACAGGGGGTCCGAATGGCTACACCTTC. Protein sequence: CSANVGSTGGPNGYTF. The whole variable domain, filled in from reference TRBV29-1 and TRBJ1-2, reads SAVISQKPSRDICQRGTSLTIQCQVDSQVTMMFWYRQQPGQSLTLIATANQGSEATYESGFVIDKFPISRPNLTFSTLTVSNMSPEDSSIYLCSANVGSTGGPNGYTFGSGTRLTVV.

The genes are TRBV3-1 (or the pseudogene TRBV3-2) and TRBJ1-2; D not certain. V gave up 1 base and J gave up 10 bases, with 10 bases separating them. The CDR3 runs to 12 residues. CDR1 LGHDT and CDR2 YNNKEL come from the germline V gene (reference sequence). CDR3 protein: CASSQGANYYTF. The CDR3 DNA sequence: TGTGCCAGCAGCCAAGGGGCGAATTACTACACCTTC.

The chain recombines TRBV18 with TRBJ2-7, with a tentative D call TRBD2 (6 bases). The V end was cut by 5 bases, the J end by 7 bases, with 15 bases between. The length of the CDR3 is 13 residues. Germline CDR1 reads KGHSH; CDR2 reads LQKENI. The CDR3 loop is CASSGTGPWEQYF. CDR3 nucleotides: TGTGCCAGCTCAGGGACTGGTCCTTGGGAGCAGTACTTC.

Concerning this clone itself: A junction end diverges from the germline sequence, so it may reflect a read error. The V call is TRBV7-7, the J call TRBJ2-5; the D gene is possibly TRBD2 (6 bases). The CDR3 sequence is 15 residues long. From germline, CDR1 is SSHAT and CDR2 FNYEAQ (reference sequence). The CDR3 DNA reads TGTGCCAGCAGCTTAGCGGGGGGTACGCAAGCGACCCAGTACTTC. Its protein is CASSLAGGTQATQYF. The variable domain in full, with the rest retrieved from reference TRBV7-7 and TRBJ2-5, is GAGVSQSPRYKVTKRGQDVTLRCDPISSHATLYWYQQALGQGPEFLTYFNYEAQPDKSGLPSDRFSAERPEGSISTLTIQRTEQRDSAMYRCASSLAGGTQATQYFGPGTRLLVL.

The chain is built from TRBV7-9 and TRBJ2-4; 7 positions match TRBD2. Trimming cost V 2 bases and J 0 bases; bases outside gene matches: 7. There are 17 residues in the CDR3. Germline values: CDR1 SEHNR, CDR2 FQNEAQ (reference sequence). In DNA form, the CDR3 reads TGTGCCAGCAGCTTACCCAGCGGGGACCTAGCCAAAAACATTCAGTACTTC. It encodes CASSLPSGDLAKNIQYF.

V gene TRBV10-3 combines with J gene TRBJ2-5; D is unresolved. The germline CDR1 and CDR2 sequences are ENHRY and SYGVKD. Trimming left V 0 bases short and J 1 base short, with 9 bases between. The CDR3 consists of 15 residues. DNA for the CDR3: TGTGCCATCAGTGAGTCTAGAACTGCCCAAGAGACCCAGTACTTC. Translation gives CAISESRTAQETQYF.

The chain links TRBV25-1 to TRBJ2-4, with D possibly matching TRBD1 (6 bases). The CDR3 length is 12 residues. Trimming took off 3 bases at V and 11 bases at J, with 11 bases between the two ends. The germline V gene encodes CDR1 MGHDK and CDR2 SYGVNS. The DNA of the CDR3 is TGTGCCAGCAGTGACCTACGACAGGTTCAGTACTTC. Translation gives CASSDLRQVQYF.

The chain is built from TRBV19 and TRBJ1-1; 8 bases are a match to TRBD1. The CDR3 is 17 residues long. With V trimmed by 2 bases and J by 0 bases, 8 bases remained unmatched. Germline V gene lookup returns CDR1 LNHDA and CDR2 SQIVND (reference sequence). The CDR3 bases are TGTGCCAGTAGTATATTTGGACAGGGAGTCATGAACACTGAAGCTTTCTTT. This gives the protein CASSIFGQGVMNTEAFF.

The chain carries TRBV9 and TRBJ2-1; 8 bases fit TRBD1. Germline loops: CDR1 SGDLS, CDR2 YYNGEE. There are 16 residues in the CDR3. After removal of 0 bases from V and 4 bases from J, the junction contained 6 bases not matched to a gene. CDR3 protein: CASSVVPGGHYNEQFF. The CDR3 nucleotides are TGTGCCAGCAGCGTAGTCCCAGGGGGCCATTACAATGAGCAGTTCTTC.

The CDR3 loop is CASSGVTGSRREQYF. DNA of the CDR3: TGCGCCAGCAGCGGGGTGACGGGATCCCGGAGGGAGCAGTACTTC. The V call is TRBV5-1, the J call TRBJ2-7, with a tentative D call TRBD2 (5 bases). Trimming took off 4 bases at V and 7 bases at J, with 21 bases between the two ends. CDR1 is SGHRS and CDR2 is YFSETQ in the germline V gene. The CDR3 is 15 amino acids.

The chain carries TRBV5-6 and TRBJ2-7; 10 bases map to TRBD1. Germline V gene data show CDR1 as SGHDT and CDR2 as YYEEEE. Trimming cost V 4 bases and J 7 bases; bases outside gene matches: 5. This CDR3 has 13 residues. The CDR3, as DNA: TGTGCCAGCAGCGCCGGGACAGGGGATGAGCAGTACTTC. Its protein is CASSAGTGDEQYF.

This chain uses TRBV2 with TRBJ1-5; D might be TRBD1 (5 bases). CDR1 is SNHLY, CDR2 FYNNEI, per germline. Trimming removed 5 bases from V and 12 bases from J, with 20 bases in between. The CDR3 has 14 residues. The CDR3 bases are TGTGCCAGCAGTCATGGACAAGGACCTTCAGGCCAGCATTTT. Its protein product is CASSHGQGPSGQHF.

A single count supports this clone. This chain joins TRBV27 and TRBJ2-7; D uncertain. The CDR3 consists of 12 residues. Trimming cost V 5 bases and J 2 bases, with 7 bases left between them. Germline CDR1 is MNHEY and CDR2 is SMNVEV (reference sequence). The CDR3 DNA is TGTGCCAGCAGTGACAAGGCCTACGAGCAGTACTTC. This gives the protein CASSDKAYEQYF.

The chain has TRBV5-4 and TRBJ2-3, with TRBD2 identical over 10 bases. Germline V lookup: CDR1 SGHNT, CDR2 YYREEE (reference sequence). The CDR3 extends over 16 amino acids. J lost 2 bases, V lost 3 bases, and 6 bases had no gene match. CDR3 DNA: TGTGCCAGCAGCTCAAAACTAGCGGGGACCACAGATACGCAGTATTTT. This encodes CASSSKLAGTTDTQYF. The full variable domain, rest sourced from reference TRBV5-4 and TRBJ2-3, is ETGVTQSPTHLIKTRGQQVTLRCSSQSGHNTVSWYQQALGQGPQFIFQYYREEENGRGNFPPRFSGLQFPNYSSELNVNALELDDSALYLCASSSKLAGTTDTQYFGPGTRLTVL.

The J gene is TRBJ1-5, the V gene TRBV19; 9 bases line up with TRBD1. The CDR3 length is 15 residues. V was clipped by 3 bases and J by 7 bases; unmatched bases: 7. Per germline, CDR1 LNHDA and CDR2 SQIVND (reference sequence). The CDR3 nucleotides are TGTGCCAGTAGTATGTTGGACAGGGGAAACCAGCCCCAGCATTTT. This gives the protein CASSMLDRGNQPQHF.

This sequence joins TRBV27 and TRBJ1-1; no clear D. V lost 5 bases to trimming and J lost 1 base, with 14 bases between them. Germline CDR1 reads MNHEY; CDR2 reads SMNVEV (reference sequence). The CDR3 is made up of 15 amino acids. As DNA, the CDR3 is TGTGCCAGCAGTCCCATAAAGGGAGGGAACACTGAAGCTTTCTTT. It codes for CASSPIKGGNTEAFF.

For the CDR3, the DNA is TGTGCCAGCAGTAGACCTCGGGACAGGGGGACAGATACGCAGTATTTT. Encoded protein: CASSRPRDRGTDTQYF. The chain employs TRBV27 and TRBJ2-3, with 11 bases lining up with TRBD1. CDR1 and CDR2 (germline): MNHEY, SMNVEV (reference sequence). CDR3 length: 16 residues. Losses at the gene ends were 5 bases for V and 3 bases for J; bases not matched to a gene: 7.